This T cell receptor beta chain stems from a study of low-dose radiotherapy and immunotherapy resistance in tumors. At the level of the study: Each fraction for Cohort 1 was 0.5 Gy, given every 2 weeks, and the total came to 6.5 Gy. Patients were treated with intravenous nivolumab at 240 mg every two weeks and were also dosed with ipilimumab at 1 mg/kg every six weeks.

Time point described: after trial treatment. Treatment in this sample: LDRT plus nivolumab, ipilimumab, low-dose cyclophosphamide and aspirin (RACIN trial). Qualifying patients carried advanced solid tumors devoid of tumor-infiltrating lymphocytes. TRAV- and TRBV-specific primers, spanning alpha and beta chains, primed first-strand cDNA. The PCR that amplified TCRs ran for roughly 20 cycles, relying on a constant-region primer and a V-primer adapter. In vitro transcription served to amplify the isolated mRNA. From the reads, TCRdb called clonotypes with MiXCR, one entry per CDR3 protein. The sample lists around 58,000 distinct CDR3 sequences; 20% to 25% were seen once. In germline, CDR1 is SGHTA, CDR2 FQGNSA. This CDR3 has 15 residues. The junction had 9 bases not matched to a gene; V was cut back by 6 bases and J by 4 bases. Many counts were recorded for this clonotype.

J is TRBJ1-1 and V is TRBV7-2, with 9 bases identical to TRBD1. The receptor was derived from a male donor with prostate cancer. The specimen was PBMCs, collected after low-dose radiotherapy plus immunotherapy. CDR3 residues: CASRPDRGWGTEAFF. The CDR3 DNA sequence: TGTGCCAGCAGGCCAGACAGGGGGTGGGGCACTGAAGCTTTCTTT.